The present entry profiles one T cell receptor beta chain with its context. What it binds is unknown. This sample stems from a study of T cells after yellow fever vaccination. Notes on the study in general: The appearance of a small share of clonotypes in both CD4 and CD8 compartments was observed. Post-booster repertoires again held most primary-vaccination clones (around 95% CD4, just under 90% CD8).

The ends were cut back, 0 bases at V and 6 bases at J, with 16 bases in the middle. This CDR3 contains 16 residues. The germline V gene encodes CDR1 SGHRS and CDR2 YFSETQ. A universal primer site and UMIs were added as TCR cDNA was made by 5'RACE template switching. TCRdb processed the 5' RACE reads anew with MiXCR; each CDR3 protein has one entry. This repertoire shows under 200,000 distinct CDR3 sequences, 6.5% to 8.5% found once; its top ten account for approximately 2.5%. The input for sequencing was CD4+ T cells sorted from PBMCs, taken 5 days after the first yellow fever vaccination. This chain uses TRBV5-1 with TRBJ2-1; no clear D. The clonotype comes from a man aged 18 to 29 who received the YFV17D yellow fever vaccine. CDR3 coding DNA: TGCGCCAGCAGCTTGGGGGGTACGGAGCCACCCAATGAGCAGTTCTTC. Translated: CASSLGGTEPPNEQFF.